One and the same sample provided the 23 T cell receptor beta chains below, sequenced in a study of blood T cell repertoires in COVID-19. Using immunoSEQ multiplex PCR, the repertoire was profiled, and TCRdb retains in-frame clones only, with some absent. The table lists roughly 100,000 clones, 84% of them singletons. Sequencing was carried out using peripheral blood. All receptors derive from a human donor in a cohort sampled during active COVID-19.

The J gene is TRBJ2-7, the V gene TRBV19; TRBD1 is a possible D gene (6 bases). V lost 4 bases to trimming and J lost 2 bases, with 21 bases between them. This CDR3 region has 17 residues. Germline V gene sequence: CDR1 LNHDA, CDR2 SQIVND (reference sequence). CDR3 sequence (DNA): TGTGCCAGTAGTAAATTACCCGGGACATTGCGAACCTACGAGCAGTACTTC. Translated: CASSKLPGTLRTYEQYF.

Here the CDR3 reads CASSVTSGGYEQYF. The CDR3 DNA reads TGTGCCAGCAGCGTGACTAGCGGGGGATACGAGCAGTACTTC. The chain uses TRBV9 and TRBJ2-7, with 12 bases that match TRBD2. Germline V gene sequence: CDR1 SGDLS, CDR2 YYNGEE. CDR3 length: 14 amino acids. J lost 4 bases, V lost 2 bases, and 1 base had no gene match.

This sequence joins TRBV27 and TRBJ1-2, with 8 bases fitting TRBD1. The CDR3 spans 15 residues. The J segment lost 2 bases and the V segment lost 1 base, leaving 3 bases of the junction unmatched. Germline V lookup: CDR1 MNHEY, CDR2 SMNVEV (reference sequence). The CDR3 DNA follows: TGTGCCAGCAGTTTATTTCAGGGGGCGAACTATGGCTACACCTTC. Translated: CASSLFQGANYGYTF.

The V gene is TRBV5-4, the J gene TRBJ2-2; 9 nucleotides line up with TRBD1. Germline V CDR1 and CDR2: SGHNT, YYREEE (reference sequence). Trimming at V came to 0 bases and at J to 5 bases, leaving 8 bases not matched to a gene. The CDR3 is 17 amino acids. The CDR3 protein is CASSLGGQGLKTGELFF. CDR3 nucleotide sequence: TGTGCCAGCAGCTTGGGGGGACAGGGTTTAAAAACCGGGGAGCTGTTTTTT.

The rearrangement links TRBV10-2 to TRBJ1-1, with no clear D. The CDR3 has 14 residues. V was clipped by 3 bases and J by 4 bases, with 12 bases between them. Per germline, CDR1 WSHSY and CDR2 SAAADI. The DNA of the CDR3 is TGCGCCAGCAGTGATTGGGTTGAGGGCACTGAAGCTTTCTTT. It is translated as CASSDWVEGTEAFF.

The chain recombines TRBV2 with TRBJ2-7; 7 bases line up with TRBD1. Trimming at V came to 10 bases and at J to 0 bases, leaving 9 bases not matched to a gene. This CDR3 is 14 amino acids long. CDR1 is SNHLY and CDR2 is FYNNEI in the germline V gene. The CDR3 here is CATKVTGVSYEQYF. In nucleotides, the CDR3 is TGTGCCACAAAAGTTACAGGGGTCTCCTACGAGCAGTACTTC.

The chain recombines TRBV5-6 with TRBJ2-1; a weak D match, TRBD1 (6 bases). V dropped 3 bases and J dropped 14 bases, with 18 bases sitting between them. Germline V gene sequence: CDR1 SGHDT, CDR2 YYEEEE. CDR3 length: 13 residues. In DNA form, the CDR3 reads TGTGCCAGCAGCTCTGCCGGGACAAACCAAGAGTTCTTC. This translates into CASSSAGTNQEFF.

As concerns this clone: The conserved phenylalanine or tryptophan is not found at the CDR3 terminus, so this likely reflects a read error. The limits of the CDR3 on the DNA are not certain, so only TCRdb's listed CDR3 is given. CDR3 region: CAASRQKS. This rearrangement joins TRBV25-1 to TRBJ1-1; the table's D call, TRBD1, has no DNA check behind it. The germline V gene has CDR1 MGHDK and CDR2 SYGVNS. The length of the CDR3 is 8 amino acids, counting both ends.

The genes are TRBV9 and TRBJ2-2; 7 positions match TRBD1. With 4 bases clipped from V and 0 bases from J, the junction kept 3 bases outside the gene matches. CDR3 length: 15 amino acids. The germline V gene has CDR1 SGDLS and CDR2 YYNGEE. CDR3 coding DNA: TGTGCCAGCAGCTTCGGGACAGCGAACACCGGGGAGCTGTTTTTT. The encoded protein is CASSFGTANTGELFF.

This clone was seen just once. This sequence joins TRBV29-1 and TRBJ2-3; D is unclear. V lost 7 bases to trimming and J lost 2 bases, with 7 bases between them. Per the germline V gene, CDR1 is SQVTM and CDR2 is ANQGSEA. The CDR3 runs 11 residues. CDR3: CSGSYTDTQYF. CDR3 DNA: TGCAGCGGATCCTACACAGATACGCAGTATTTT.

The chain combines TRBV7-9 with TRBJ1-1; D gene ambiguous. Germline CDR1 is SEHNR and CDR2 is FQNEAQ (reference sequence). The CDR3 extends over 14 amino acids. Trimming stripped 6 bases from V and 7 bases from J, with 18 bases between. The CDR3 nucleotides are TGTGCCAGCAGTTCTCTAGGCAGAGAGGTTGAAGCTTTCTTT. Its translation is CASSSLGREVEAFF. Supplemented by reference TRBV7-9 and TRBJ1-1, the full variable domain reads DTGVSQNPRHKITKRGQNVTFRCDPISEHNRLYWYRQTLGQGPEFLTYFQNEAQLEKSRLLSDRFSAERPKGSFSTLEIQRTEQGDSAMYLCASSSLGREVEAFFGQGTRLTVV.

V and J are TRBV5-1 and TRBJ2-7; 13 nucleotides line up with TRBD2. Unmatched junction bases numbered 13, after V lost 1 base and J lost 3 bases. This CDR3 has 19 amino acids. Germline assignment: CDR1 SGHRS and CDR2 YFSETQ. The CDR3, as DNA: TGCGCCAGCAGCTTGCCTCCCGCCTTCCGGACTAGCGGGGGCTACGAGCAGTACTTC. It yields the protein CASSLPPAFRTSGGYEQYF.

This clone was recorded only once. The rearrangement links TRBV5-1 to TRBJ2-1; D possibly corresponds to TRBD1 (5 bases). The CDR3 runs 14 residues. The germline V gene encodes CDR1 SGHRS and CDR2 YFSETQ. Trimming cost V 0 bases and J 5 bases, with 9 bases left between them. The CDR3 is CASSLDWGDNEQFF. CDR3 in DNA: TGCGCCAGCAGCTTGGATTGGGGCGACAATGAGCAGTTCTTC.

This clone was recorded only once. The V and J genes are TRBV4-3 and TRBJ2-5, with 8 bases aligning to TRBD2. The CDR3 contains 17 residues. Germline loops: CDR1 LGHNA, CDR2 YSLEER. After removal of 0 bases from V and 1 base from J, the junction contained 7 bases not matched to a gene. CDR3 nucleotide sequence: TGCGCCAGCAGCCAAGATCCCCGGGGGGGCCTCCAAGAGACCCAGTACTTC. Its protein product is CASSQDPRGGLQETQYF.

The chain employs TRBV19 and TRBJ1-2, with 7 bases lining up with TRBD1. This CDR3 is built from 14 residues. The V gene end was trimmed by 7 bases and the J gene end by 3 bases; junction bases not matched to a gene: 8. Germline loops: CDR1 LNHDA, CDR2 SQIVND (reference sequence). Written as DNA, the CDR3 is TGTGCCAGTATCCCTCGGGGACAGTACTATGGCTACACCTTC. As protein: CASIPRGQYYGYTF.

The chain employs TRBV30 and TRBJ2-3; 7 positions match TRBD2. V gave up 0 bases and J gave up 4 bases; unmatched junction bases: 1. The V gene's germline CDR1 is GTSNPN and CDR2 SVGIG (reference sequence). The CDR3 length is 13 residues. The CDR3 sequence is CAWSVGGADTQYF. CDR3 bases: TGTGCCTGGAGTGTGGGGGGGGCAGATACGCAGTATTTT.

This chain uses TRBV5-1 with TRBJ2-5; 7 bases map to TRBD2. Germline lookup yields CDR1 SGHRS and CDR2 YFSETQ. This CDR3 is 14 amino acids long. Trimming at V came to 3 bases and at J to 0 bases, leaving 2 bases not matched to a gene. CDR3 region: CASSWGGYQETQYF. The CDR3 DNA reads TGCGCCAGCAGCTGGGGGGGGTACCAAGAGACCCAGTACTTC.

V and J are TRBV6-5 and TRBJ2-7, with TRBD1 matching 8 bases. The CDR3 spans 14 residues. Losses at the gene ends were 6 bases for V and 6 bases for J; bases not matched to a gene: 10. Per the germline V gene, CDR1 is MNHEY and CDR2 is SVGAGI. CDR3 residues: CASSVGQVAVEQYF. The CDR3 coding sequence is TGTGCCAGCAGCGTGGGACAGGTAGCCGTCGAGCAGTACTTC.

This clone was picked up a small number of times. This chain uses TRBV7-9 with TRBJ1-2; 7 bases are a match to TRBD1. CDR1 and CDR2 from the germline V gene are SEHNR and FQNEAQ (reference sequence). The CDR3 is made up of 16 amino acids. V dropped 5 bases and J dropped 0; count of bases not matched to a gene: 9. CDR3 amino acids: CASSPRQGLANYGYTF. CDR3 nucleotides: TGTGCCAGCAGCCCTCGACAGGGACTAGCTAACTATGGCTACACCTTC. Complete variable domain (other parts from reference TRBV7-9 and TRBJ1-2): DTGVSQNPRHKITKRGQNVTFRCDPISEHNRLYWYRQTLGQGPEFLTYFQNEAQLEKSRLLSDRFSAERPKGSFSTLEIQRTEQGDSAMYLCASSPRQGLANYGYTFGSGTRLTVV.

The sample holds one count of this clone. The V call is TRBV3-1 (or the pseudogene TRBV3-2), the J call TRBJ1-1; D perhaps matches TRBD1 (5 bases). Trimming removed 4 bases from V and 6 bases from J, with 6 bases in between. CDR1 LGHDT and CDR2 YNNKEL come from the germline V gene (reference sequence). The CDR3 has 11 amino acids. CDR3 in amino acids: CASSRGAEAFF. The CDR3 region has the DNA TGTGCCAGCAGCCGGGGGGCTGAAGCTTTCTTT.

J is TRBJ2-3 and V is TRBV5-6; D gene uncertain. Germline values: CDR1 SGHDT, CDR2 YYEEEE. V was pared by 4 bases and J by 8 bases, with 14 bases between. CDR3 length: 13 amino acids. The CDR3, as DNA: TGTGCCAGCAGCCCCTACTCCACCCCTACGCAGTATTTT. It specifies CASSPYSTPTQYF. Combining the CDR3 with reference TRBV5-6 and TRBJ2-3 gives the whole variable domain DAGVTQSPTHLIKTRGQQVTLRCSPKSGHDTVSWYQQALGQGPQFIFQYYEEEERQRGNFPDRFSGHQFPNYSSELNVNALLLGDSALYLCASSPYSTPTQYFGPGTRLTVL.

This chain links TRBV7-2 with TRBJ2-3, with 8 positions matching TRBD2. The V gene's germline CDR1 is SGHTA and CDR2 FQGNSA. The V segment lost 6 bases and the J segment 2 bases; nucleotides outside the gene matches: 7. There are 15 residues in the CDR3. The CDR3 DNA is TGTGCCAGCAGTGTTGGCGGGGGGAACACAGATACGCAGTATTTT. It translates to CASSVGGGNTDTQYF.

The chain has TRBV6-5 and TRBJ1-6; 9 nucleotides agree with TRBD1. This CDR3 region has 14 residues. CDR1 is MNHEY, CDR2 SVGAGI, per germline. V was pared by 7 bases and J by 10 bases, with 8 bases of the junction left unmatched. CDR3 DNA sequence: TGTGCCAGCACAGGACAGGGGAGGTCCTCACCCCTCCACTTT. This translates into CASTGQGRSSPLHF.